This T cell receptor beta chain appears in the sequencing data of a study of blood T cell repertoires in COVID-19. At the level of the study: T cells, B-cell-depleted T cells, or PBMCs supplied cDNA or gDNA.

The V gene's germline CDR1 is GTSNPN and CDR2 SVGIG (reference sequence). The CDR3 length is 14 residues. With 4 bases clipped from V and 5 bases from J, the junction kept 6 bases outside the gene matches. Generated by immunoSEQ multiplex PCR, the TCRdb table keeps only in-frame clones and is missing some. Of approximately 140,000 clones in the sample, approximately 80% were seen once. The origin of this receptor is a woman older than 75 in a cohort sampled during active or convalescent COVID-19. J is TRBJ2-3 and V is TRBV30, with 10 bases aligning to TRBD2. Specimen: peripheral blood. CDR3: CAWKSAGGKDTQYF. The DNA of the CDR3 is TGTGCCTGGAAGTCAGCGGGGGGGAAAGATACGCAGTATTTT.